This TCR beta chain originates from a study of T cell repertoires in cytomegalovirus infection. This clonotype has a count of ten or more. MiXCR, applied by TCRdb to the reads, yields one record per CDR3 protein. The repertoire holds about 190,000 distinct CDR3 sequences, with 28% as singletons. The sequencing input was PBMCs. The receptor's source is a human donor in good health (CMV status not recorded). Some clones in this sample may be carry-over from other donors' samples.

The chain's CDR3 is CASSWTGRNQPQHF. The CDR3 DNA sequence: TGTGCCAGCAGCTGGACAGGAAGAAATCAGCCCCAGCATTTT. The chain combines TRBV2 with TRBJ1-5; TRBD1 aligns across 7 bases. This CDR3 is built from 14 residues. The germline CDR1 and CDR2 sequences are SNHLY and FYNNEI. The V and J ends lost 6 bases and 4 bases, in that order; junction bases with no gene match: 6.